This T cell receptor beta chain is drawn from a study of blood T cell repertoires in COVID-19. In its sample, this clone was seen once. Assay: immunoSEQ multiplex PCR; the TCRdb copy retains only in-frame clones and omits some. This table has about 240,000 clones, 82% appearing once. The sequence was obtained from a woman in her late teens or twenties with acute or convalescent COVID-19. Specimen: peripheral blood.

The CDR3 here is CASSATSGGDQETQYF. The CDR3 coding sequence is TGTGCCAGTAGTGCGACTAGCGGGGGGGACCAAGAGACCCAGTACTTC. V usage is TRBV19 and J usage is TRBJ2-5; TRBD2 agrees at 14 bases. CDR3 length equals 16 residues. The V and J ends lost 5 bases and 0 bases, in that order; junction bases with no gene match: 2. CDR1 is LNHDA, CDR2 SQIVND, per germline (reference sequence).